The rows below give T cell receptor beta chains drawn from one sample of a study of blood T cell repertoires in COVID-19. Repertoires were generated with immunoSEQ multiplex PCR, while TCRdb's copy carries only in-frame clones and drops some. This sample has 97,000 or so clones; 80% to 95% occur once, and the top ten carry 3.5% to 4.5%. Input material: peripheral blood. The receptors come from a man aged 18 to 35 with acute or convalescent COVID-19. CDR3s include the opening cysteine and the closing phenylalanine or tryptophan. D genes are given only for firm matches. The listing skips clone size in some rows; elsewhere it reads once, few, many or a size class.

>once|TRBV7-9|TRBJ2-5|-
CASSLRSNGRSLQETQYF
TGTGCCAGCAGCTTACGTTCCAATGGAAGGAGCCTCCAAGAGACCCAGTACTTC
>-|TRBV5-1|TRBJ1-2|TRBD1
CASSLGTGYNYGYTF
TGCGCCAGCAGCTTAGGGACAGGGTATAACTATGGCTACACCTTC
>once|TRBV5-4|TRBJ2-1|TRBD1
CASSLDIGQGPYNEQFF
TGTGCCAGCAGCTTAGATATTGGACAGGGCCCCTACAATGAGCAGTTCTTC
>-|TRBV5-4|TRBJ2-1|TRBD2
CASSKRTSGTSNEQFF
TGTGCCAGCAGCAAACGGACTAGCGGGACAAGCAATGAGCAGTTCTTC
>-|TRBV24-1|TRBJ2-5|TRBD2
CATSDRVRGLAGAPLETQYF
TGTGCCACCAGTGACCGCGTCCGAGGACTAGCGGGAGCGCCCTTAGAGACCCAGTACTTC
>-|TRBV28|TRBJ2-3|TRBD2
CASYGLAGLSITDTQYF
TGTGCCAGCTACGGACTAGCGGGGTTATCCATCACAGATACGCAGTATTTT
>-|TRBV19|TRBJ1-4|-
CASSPTEYYNEKLFF
TGTGCCAGTAGTCCCACAGAATATTATAATGAAAAACTGTTTTTT
>-|TRBV19|TRBJ2-5|TRBD2
CASSITSGGGETQYF
TGTGCCAGTAGTATCACTAGCGGGGGGGGAGAGACCCAGTACTTC
>few|TRBV7-9|TRBJ2-7|-
CASSLSGSVYEQYF
TGTGCCAGCAGCTTATCCGGTTCCGTTTACGAGCAGTACTTC
>few|TRBV10-1|TRBJ2-7|TRBD1
CASSVADRSPYEQYF
TGCGCCAGCAGTGTTGCGGACAGGAGTCCCTACGAGCAGTACTTC
>-|TRBV15|TRBJ2-7|-
CATSKIRGTSAYEQYF
TGTGCCACCAGTAAGATTAGAGGGACATCGGCCTACGAGCAGTACTTC
>-|TRBV19|TRBJ1-3|-
CATKAGNSGNTIYF
TGTGCCACCAAGGCGGGCAACTCTGGAAACACCATATATTTT
>once|TRBV19|TRBJ2-7|TRBD1
CASSFGPRQGFSYEQYF
TGTGCCAGTAGTTTTGGCCCACGACAGGGCTTCTCCTACGAGCAGTACTTC
>-|TRBV5-1|TRBJ2-6|-
CASSSAGLLSGANVLTF
TGCGCCAGCAGCTCCGCGGGACTCCTCTCTGGGGCCAACGTCCTGACTTTC
>-|TRBV19|TRBJ2-7|TRBD2
CASSAMSGRAYEQYF
TGTGCCAGTAGTGCCATGAGCGGGAGGGCCTACGAGCAGTACTTC
>-|TRBV5-1|TRBJ1-3|TRBD1
CASSLGDSGVNTIYF
TGCGCCAGCAGCTTAGGGGACAGTGGTGTAAACACCATATATTTT
>-|TRBV25-1|TRBJ2-1|TRBD1
CASSGLRDRGDNEQFF
TGTGCCAGCAGCGGATTGAGGGACAGGGGGGACAATGAGCAGTTCTTC
>-|TRBV28|TRBJ2-3|-
CASKTSGVITDTQYF
TGTGCCAGCAAGACCTCGGGGGTAATCACAGATACGCAGTATTTT
>-|TRBV19|TRBJ1-2|TRBD1
CASSPGQGGYYGYTF
TGTGCCAGTAGCCCAGGACAGGGCGGCTATTATGGCTACACCTTC
>-|TRBV3-1/TRBV3-2|TRBJ2-5|TRBD2
CASSPWLGGSRETQYF
TGTGCCAGCAGCCCGTGGCTGGGAGGGAGCCGAGAGACCCAGTACTTC
>-|TRBV10-2|TRBJ2-1|-
CASSKNPTYNEQFF
TGCGCCAGCAGCAAAAACCCTACCTACAATGAGCAGTTCTTC
>-|TRBV6-6|TRBJ2-1|-
CASSQAGPSYEQFF
TGTGCCAGCAGTCAGGCGGGCCCTAGCTATGAGCAGTTCTTC
>once|TRBV3-1/TRBV3-2|TRBJ1-2|-
CASSQDWGTKGYGYTF
TGTGCCAGCAGCCAAGATTGGGGCACCAAGGGGTATGGCTACACCTTC
>-|TRBV18|TRBJ2-5|-
CASSPSTGSETQYF
TGTGCCAGCTCACCATCTACAGGGTCGGAGACCCAGTACTTC
>-|TRBV19|TRBJ2-3|TRBD2
CASSIAAGGLVRDTQYF
TGTGCCAGTAGTATAGCGGCGGGAGGTCTGGTGAGAGATACGCAGTATTTT
>few|TRBV4-1|TRBJ2-7|-
CASSQVPDAAGYEQYF
TGCGCCAGCAGCCAAGTGCCGGATGCCGCGGGCTACGAGCAGTACTTC
>-|TRBV12-3/TRBV12-4|TRBJ2-5|-
CASSEQETQYF
TGTGCCAGCAGTGAGCAAGAGACCCAGTACTTC
>-|TRBV19|TRBJ2-3|TRBD1
CASSIDHEPDRGSTDTQYF
TGTGCCAGTAGTATAGATCATGAACCGGACAGGGGGAGCACAGATACGCAGTATTTT
>-|TRBV12-3/TRBV12-4|TRBJ2-1|-
CASSRGSYNEQFF
TGTGCCAGCAGCCGCGGCTCCTACAATGAGCAGTTCTTC
>-|TRBV5-1|TRBJ2-1|-
CASSLEAGPYNEQFF
TGCGCCAGCAGCTTGGAGGCGGGGCCTTACAATGAGCAGTTCTTC
>-|TRBV6-5|TRBJ1-2|TRBD1
CASRNGQGAFYGYTF
TGTGCCAGCAGGAACGGACAGGGGGCGTTCTATGGCTACACCTTC
>-|TRBV19|TRBJ1-5|-
CASGWPQHF
TGTGCCAGTGGCTGGCCCCAGCATTTT
>few|TRBV15|TRBJ1-5|-
CATSTWTPSNQPQHF
TGTGCCACCAGCACTTGGACACCTAGCAATCAGCCCCAGCATTTT
>-|TRBV14|TRBJ1-2|-
CASSQVAGANYGYTF
TGTGCCAGCAGCCAAGTGGCAGGGGCGAACTATGGCTACACCTTC
>-|TRBV12-3/TRBV12-4|TRBJ1-3|-
CASRGQRNTIYF
TGTGCCAGCAGGGGCCAGCGAAACACCATATATTTT
>-|TRBV24-1|TRBJ1-2|TRBD1
CATSDRAGGTKGYTF
TGTGCCACCAGTGATAGGGCAGGGGGCACTAAGGGCTACACCTTC
>-|TRBV5-1|TRBJ2-5|TRBD2
CASSNGTSGSFGETQYF
TGCGCCAGCAGCAATGGGACTAGCGGGAGTTTCGGGGAGACCCAGTACTTC
>-|TRBV14|TRBJ2-1|-
CASSQKSTRPSYNEQFF
TGTGCCAGCAGCCAAAAATCGACAAGGCCGTCTTACAATGAGCAGTTCTTC
>-|TRBV27|TRBJ1-2|-
CASSLSWGGGGGYTF
TGTGCCAGCAGTTTATCGTGGGGGGGAGGTGGAGGCTACACCTTC
>-|TRBV6-1|TRBJ2-5|-
CASSEAQGKQETQYF
TGTGCCAGCAGTGAAGCGCAGGGGAAACAAGAGACCCAGTACTTC
>-|TRBV27|TRBJ2-7|-
CASSPNRGGYEQYF
TGTGCCAGCAGTCCCAACCGGGGTGGTTACGAGCAGTACTTC
>-|TRBV24-1|TRBJ2-5|-
CATSDLGAGQETQYF
TGTGCCACCAGTGATTTGGGGGCAGGTCAAGAGACCCAGTACTTC
>-|TRBV7-9|TRBJ2-7|TRBD1
CASSPMSGQLFPQQYF
TGTGCCAGCAGCCCTATGTCGGGACAGCTTTTTCCCCAGCAGTACTTC
>-|TRBV9|TRBJ1-3|TRBD1
CASSATRTGDGNTIYF
TGTGCCAGCAGCGCCACCAGGACAGGGGACGGAAACACCATATATTTT
>-|TRBV6-5|TRBJ1-1|TRBD1
CASGPGQGTEAFF
TGTGCCAGCGGGCCGGGACAGGGCACTGAAGCTTTCTTT